These T cell receptor beta chains were read from a single sample in a study of T cell clones after liver transplantation. Clones were sequenced by immunoSEQ multiplex PCR, and TCRdb holds only the in-frame ones, with some missing. The repertoire holds around 110,000 clones, with 75% to 95% as singletons. Sequencing used CD4+ T cells from blood, obtained 12 months after liver transplant. These receptors all stem from a human patient who received a liver transplant. Part of the T cell pool may stem from the graft donor. Each CDR3 is given with its conserved first and last residue. Each record gives: J gene, clone size, D gene, V gene, CDR3 DNA, CDR3 protein. A D gene is named only where the DNA matches it firmly. Expanded clones are given a class, and other clones once, few, many or no size at all.

J: TRBJ2-1
size: -
D: TRBD2
V: TRBV9
DNA: TGTGCCAGCAGCGTAGCATCTAGCGGGGGCAATGAGCAGTTCTTC
CDR3: CASSVASSGGNEQFF

J: TRBJ2-7
size: -
D: -
V: TRBV6-5
DNA: TGTGCCAGCAGGGCGGAGGGCGGATACTCCTACGAGCAGTACTTC
CDR3: CASRAEGGYSYEQYF

J: TRBJ2-5
size: -
D: -
V: TRBV18
DNA: TGTGCCAGCTCACCACGGCCCCAAGAGACCCAGTACTTC
CDR3: CASSPRPQETQYF

J: TRBJ2-3
size: -
D: -
V: TRBV15
DNA: TGTGCCACCAGCGGAACTACCACTAGCACAGATACGCAGTATTTT
CDR3: CATSGTTTSTDTQYF

J: TRBJ2-2
size: -
D: -
V: TRBV30
DNA: TGTGCCTGGACGAGCCTAACGGAGCTGTTTTTT
CDR3: CAWTSLTELFF

J: TRBJ1-1
size: -
D: -
V: TRBV5-6
DNA: TGTGCCAGCAGCTCGGGGGGTTTTTGGACTGAAGCTTTCTTT
CDR3: CASSSGGFWTEAFF

J: TRBJ2-2
size: -
D: TRBD2
V: TRBV5-1
DNA: TGCGCCAGCAGCTGGATAGCGGGAGGGACCGGGGAGCTGTTTTTT
CDR3: CASSWIAGGTGELFF

J: TRBJ2-3
size: -
D: -
V: TRBV5-1
DNA: TGCGCCAGCAGCCAACTTGACCCACGCACAGATACGCAGTATTTT
CDR3: CASSQLDPRTDTQYF

J: TRBJ1-1
size: -
D: -
V: TRBV28
DNA: TGTGCCAGCAGGGAAGGGGGGACTGAAGCTTTCTTT
CDR3: CASREGGTEAFF

J: TRBJ2-7
size: -
D: TRBD2
V: TRBV30
DNA: TGTGCCTGGAGTGTACGGGGCGGGAGCTCCAGCTCCTACGAGCAGTACTTC
CDR3: CAWSVRGGSSSSYEQYF

J: TRBJ2-7
size: -
D: TRBD2
V: TRBV4-3
DNA: TGCGCCAGCAGCCAAGTGGGTGCGGGAGGAGGGTACGAGCAGTACTTC
CDR3: CASSQVGAGGGYEQYF

J: TRBJ2-5
size: few
D: TRBD1
V: TRBV23-1
DNA: TGCGCCAGCAACCTTACCACTCGGACAGGCCCTACTCGGGAGACCCAGTACTTC
CDR3: CASNLTTRTGPTRETQYF

J: TRBJ1-2
size: -
D: TRBD1
V: TRBV7-2
DNA: TGTGCCAGCAGTCGACAGGGGGCTGGTGGCTACACCTTC
CDR3: CASSRQGAGGYTF

J: TRBJ2-7
size: -
D: TRBD1
V: TRBV25-1
DNA: TGTGCCAGCAGTGTGGGTCTAGGGGGCTCCGAGCAGTACTTC
CDR3: CASSVGLGGSEQYF

J: TRBJ1-2
size: -
D: -
V: TRBV5-1
DNA: TGCGCCAGCAGCCCCGGCGGGGGCAACTATGGCTACACCTTC
CDR3: CASSPGGGNYGYTF

J: TRBJ1-4
size: -
D: -
V: TRBV11-2
DNA: TGTGCCAGCACCCAGTCGGGTCGGGGAAAACTGTTTTTT
CDR3: CASTQSGRGKLFF

J: TRBJ2-1
size: -
D: TRBD1
V: TRBV5-4
DNA: TGTGCCAGCAGCCCAGGGACAGGGGGCTGGAATGAGCAGTTCTTC
CDR3: CASSPGTGGWNEQFF

J: TRBJ1-5
size: -
D: -
V: TRBV23-1
DNA: TGCGCCAGCAGTCAATGGGAGACAGAGAGCAATCAGCCCCAGCATTTT
CDR3: CASSQWETESNQPQHF

J: TRBJ2-2
size: few
D: TRBD2
V: TRBV27
DNA: TGTGCCAGCAGTTCACTAGCGGGAGGTCACGGGGAGCTGTTTTTT
CDR3: CASSSLAGGHGELFF

J: TRBJ2-3
size: -
D: -
V: TRBV25-1
DNA: TGTGCCAGCAGTGAACCCGTCCACTTTAGCACAGATACGCAGTATTTT
CDR3: CASSEPVHFSTDTQYF

J: TRBJ2-2
size: -
D: -
V: TRBV5-4
DNA: TGTGCCAGCAGCTCGGCTCGGGGGGAGCTGTTTTTT
CDR3: CASSSARGELFF

J: TRBJ1-5
size: few
D: -
V: TRBV30
DNA: TGTGCCTGGAGCGCCACCGGGACACCGAATCAGCCCCAGCATTTT
CDR3: CAWSATGTPNQPQHF

J: TRBJ2-7
size: -
D: TRBD2
V: TRBV28
DNA: TGTGCCAGCAGTTCCCTAGCGGGAGGGCCCGAGCAGTACTTC
CDR3: CASSSLAGGPEQYF

J: TRBJ1-1
size: -
D: -
V: TRBV30
DNA: TGTGCCTGGAGTATAGGGCTGGACACTGAAGCTTTCTTT
CDR3: CAWSIGLDTEAFF

J: TRBJ2-3
size: few
D: TRBD1
V: TRBV5-1
DNA: TGCGCCAGCAGCTTCACAGGGGGCACCACAGATACGCAGTATTTT
CDR3: CASSFTGGTTDTQYF

J: TRBJ1-1
size: once
D: -
V: TRBV2
DNA: TGTGCCAGCAGTGTGAGCCGGGACCCGATTAACACTGAAGCTTTCTTT
CDR3: CASSVSRDPINTEAFF

J: TRBJ2-7
size: -
D: TRBD1
V: TRBV6-7
DNA: TGTGCCAAACAGGGGCGGTTCTACGAGCAGTACTTC
CDR3: CAKQGRFYEQYF

J: TRBJ2-5
size: -
D: -
V: TRBV19
DNA: TGTGCCAGTAGTATAGGGGTACCAGGGGAGACCCAGTACTTC
CDR3: CASSIGVPGETQYF

J: TRBJ2-1
size: -
D: -
V: TRBV28
DNA: TGTGCCAGCATTATGGGTCATGGTTACAATGAGCAGTTCTTC
CDR3: CASIMGHGYNEQFF

J: TRBJ1-2
size: -
D: TRBD1
V: TRBV28
DNA: TGTGCCAGCAGCGCTACAGGGGATAACTATGGCTACACCTTC
CDR3: CASSATGDNYGYTF

J: TRBJ2-1
size: -
D: TRBD2
V: TRBV5-1
DNA: TGCGCCAGCAGCTTGAGACTAGCGGAGCCAGTTTCCTACAATGAGCAGTTCTTC
CDR3: CASSLRLAEPVSYNEQFF

J: TRBJ1-5
size: -
D: -
V: TRBV19
DNA: TGTGCCAGTAGTTTAACATCCGGGACCCCTCTGGTGAATCAGCCCCAGCATTTT
CDR3: CASSLTSGTPLVNQPQHF

J: TRBJ2-7
size: -
D: TRBD2
V: TRBV4-1
DNA: TGCGCCAGCAGCCCGGGACTAGCCCGCAGGCTCGACGAGCAGTACTTC
CDR3: CASSPGLARRLDEQYF

J: TRBJ2-1
size: -
D: TRBD1
V: TRBV10-3
DNA: TGTGCCATCAGTTCGACAGGGGGCGCGAGCTCCTACAATGAGCAGTTCTTC
CDR3: CAISSTGGASSYNEQFF

J: TRBJ2-5
size: -
D: -
V: TRBV29-1
DNA: TGCAGCATAAGGCGGGGGCACCAAGAGACCCAGTACTTC
CDR3: CSIRRGHQETQYF

J: TRBJ2-5
size: -
D: TRBD2
V: TRBV6-5
DNA: TGTGCCAGCAGTCTAGCGGGAGGGAGACAAGAGACCCAGTACTTC
CDR3: CASSLAGGRQETQYF

J: TRBJ2-3
size: -
D: TRBD2
V: TRBV28
DNA: TGTGCCAGCAGTCTAGGACTAGCGGGAGCAGATACGCAGTATTTT
CDR3: CASSLGLAGADTQYF

J: TRBJ2-7
size: once
D: TRBD2
V: TRBV9
DNA: TGTGCCAGCAGCGTGGGACCCGGCGGGAGAGACGAGCAGTACTTC
CDR3: CASSVGPGGRDEQYF

J: TRBJ1-4
size: -
D: TRBD1
V: TRBV2
DNA: TGTGCCAGCAGTGCGGGGACAGGGGTGGAAAAACTGTTTTTT
CDR3: CASSAGTGVEKLFF

J: TRBJ2-1
size: -
D: TRBD1
V: TRBV7-2
DNA: TGTGCCAGCAGCTCCCCGGGACAGGGCGGTGAGCAGTTCTTC
CDR3: CASSSPGQGGEQFF

J: TRBJ2-3
size: -
D: TRBD2
V: TRBV7-3
DNA: TGTGCCAGCAGCCGGAGAGGACTAGCGGGAGATACGCAGTATTTT
CDR3: CASSRRGLAGDTQYF

J: TRBJ1-2
size: -
D: -
V: TRBV28
DNA: TGTGCCAGCAGTACCTTGTCGGGGGTGGGCTATGGCTACACCTTC
CDR3: CASSTLSGVGYGYTF

J: TRBJ1-2
size: -
D: TRBD1
V: TRBV19
DNA: TGTGCCAGTAGTAGCTTAGACAGGGTAACAGGCTACACCTTC
CDR3: CASSSLDRVTGYTF

J: TRBJ2-1
size: -
D: TRBD2
V: TRBV19
DNA: TGTGCCAGTGGTTCACTAGCGGGAGGGAATGAGCAGTTCTTC
CDR3: CASGSLAGGNEQFF

J: TRBJ1-5
size: -
D: -
V: TRBV19
DNA: TGTGCCAGTAGTATAGGCCTACTCGGGGGGCAGCCCAATCAGCCCCAGCATTTT
CDR3: CASSIGLLGGQPNQPQHF

J: TRBJ2-7
size: -
D: -
V: TRBV30
DNA: TGTGCCTGGAGTGTATTAGGGCCGGGTGAGCAGTACTTC
CDR3: CAWSVLGPGEQYF

J: TRBJ2-2
size: -
D: TRBD2
V: TRBV9
DNA: TGTGCCAGCAGCGTTACCGGGACTATGAACACCGGGGAGCTGTTTTTT
CDR3: CASSVTGTMNTGELFF

J: TRBJ2-1
size: -
D: TRBD1
V: TRBV29-1
DNA: TGCAGCGTTACAGGGGGCTATGAGCAGTTCTTC
CDR3: CSVTGGYEQFF

J: TRBJ2-1
size: -
D: TRBD2
V: TRBV6-6
DNA: TGTTCCTTGGGGACTAGCGGCTACAATGAGCAGTTCTTC
CDR3: CSLGTSGYNEQFF

J: TRBJ1-5
size: -
D: -
V: TRBV5-1
DNA: TGCGCCAGCAGCCCGGATCCGGGGCTCCAGCCCCAGCATTTT
CDR3: CASSPDPGLQPQHF

J: TRBJ2-2
size: -
D: TRBD2
V: TRBV28
DNA: TGTGCCAGCAGTGCGCTAGCGGTGAACACCGGGGAGCTGTTTTTT
CDR3: CASSALAVNTGELFF

J: TRBJ2-5
size: -
D: -
V: TRBV28
DNA: TGTGCCAGCAGTACCCCAGGGCAAGAGACCCAGTACTTC
CDR3: CASSTPGQETQYF

J: TRBJ2-2
size: once
D: TRBD2
V: TRBV9
DNA: TGTGCCAGCAGCCCGGGACTAGCGGGAGCGGGCGGGGAGCTGTTTTTT
CDR3: CASSPGLAGAGGELFF

J: TRBJ2-7
size: -
D: TRBD1
V: TRBV7-6
DNA: TGTGCCAGCAGTCGGGACAGCTCCTACGAGCAGTACTTC
CDR3: CASSRDSSYEQYF